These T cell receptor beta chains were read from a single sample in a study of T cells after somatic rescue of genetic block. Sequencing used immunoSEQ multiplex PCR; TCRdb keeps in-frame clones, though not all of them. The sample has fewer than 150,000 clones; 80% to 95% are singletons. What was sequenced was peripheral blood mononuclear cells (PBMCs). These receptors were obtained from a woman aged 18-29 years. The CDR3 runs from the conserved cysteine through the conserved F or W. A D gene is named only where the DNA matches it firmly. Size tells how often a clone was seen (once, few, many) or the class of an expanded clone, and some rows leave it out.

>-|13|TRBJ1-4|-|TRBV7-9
CASSGEFNEKLFF
TGTGCCAGCAGCGGGGAATTTAATGAAAAACTGTTTTTT
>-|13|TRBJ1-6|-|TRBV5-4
CASSLAADSPLHF
TGTGCCAGCAGCTTGGCGGCGGATTCGCCCCTCCACTTT
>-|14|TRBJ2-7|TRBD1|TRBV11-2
CASTWTGGSYEQYF
TGTGCCAGCACTTGGACAGGGGGCAGCTACGAGCAGTACTTC
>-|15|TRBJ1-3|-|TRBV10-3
CAISRAGTDPNTIYF
TGTGCCATCAGTCGGGCAGGGACGGACCCAAACACCATATATTTT
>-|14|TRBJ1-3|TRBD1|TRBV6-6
CASSDRGIGNTIYF
TGTGCCAGCAGCGACAGGGGGATAGGAAACACCATATATTTT
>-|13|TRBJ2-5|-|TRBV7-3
CASSPVGGETQYF
TGTGCCAGCAGCCCAGTAGGGGGAGAGACCCAGTACTTC
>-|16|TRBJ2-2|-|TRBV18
CASSPAVGANDGELFF
TGTGCCAGCTCACCTGCCGTCGGGGCTAACGACGGGGAGCTGTTTTTT
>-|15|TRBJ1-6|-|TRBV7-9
CASSLGLWGSSPLHF
TGTGCCAGCAGCTTAGGGCTTTGGGGCAGTTCACCCCTCCACTTT
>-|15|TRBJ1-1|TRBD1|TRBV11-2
CASSPGQGIRSEAFF
TGTGCCAGCAGCCCAGGACAGGGGATAAGATCTGAAGCTTTCTTT
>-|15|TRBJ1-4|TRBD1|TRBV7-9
CASSLRDRGGEKLFF
TGTGCCAGCAGCTTAAGGGACAGGGGGGGCGAAAAACTGTTTTTT
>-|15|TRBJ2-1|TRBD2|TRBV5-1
CASSLIGGAYNEQFF
TGCGCCAGCAGCTTGATTGGGGGGGCCTACAATGAGCAGTTCTTC
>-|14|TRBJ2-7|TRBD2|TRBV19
CASSPETSVYEQYF
TGTGCCAGTAGTCCCGAGACTAGCGTCTACGAGCAGTACTTC
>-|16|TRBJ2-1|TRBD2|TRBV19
CASSNPRGVPYNEQFF
TGTGCCAGTAGTAACCCGCGGGGGGTCCCTTACAATGAGCAGTTCTTC
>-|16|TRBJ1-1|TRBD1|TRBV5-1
CASSLRTGGSDTEAFF
TGCGCCAGCAGCTTGAGGACAGGGGGCTCCGACACTGAAGCTTTCTTT
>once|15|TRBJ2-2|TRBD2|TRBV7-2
CASSPRGGGTGELFF
TGTGCCAGCAGCCCCCGTGGGGGAGGGACCGGGGAGCTGTTTTTT
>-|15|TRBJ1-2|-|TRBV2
CASSEALQGSTGYTF
TGTGCCAGCAGTGAGGCCTTACAGGGCAGTACTGGCTACACCTTC
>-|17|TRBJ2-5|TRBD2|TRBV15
CATSRDRTGGVQETQYF
TGTGCCACCAGCAGAGATCGTACCGGGGGGGTACAAGAGACCCAGTACTTC
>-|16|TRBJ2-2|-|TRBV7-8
CASSPDSIANTGELFF
TGTGCCAGCAGCCCGGACAGTATCGCGAACACCGGGGAGCTGTTTTTT